Listed below are T cell receptor beta chains from one sample, sequenced in a study of blood T cell repertoires in COVID-19. The data were produced by immunoSEQ multiplex PCR, yet TCRdb's version contains in-frame clones alone and is incomplete. Counted here are around 450,000 clones, 75% to 90% occurring once; the ten biggest clones make up about 4.5%. Sequenced input: peripheral blood. All receptors come from a young woman with acute or convalescent COVID-19. Each CDR3 is given with its conserved first and last residue. Fields, in order: clone size, V gene, D gene, J gene, CDR3 protein, CDR3 DNA. D genes are given only for firm matches. Clone size is given for some rows only: seen once, a few or many times, or a class if the clone is expanded.

clone_size: .; v_call: TRBV11-2; d_call: TRBD2; j_call: TRBJ2-2; cdr3_aa: CASSLGLWRGTNTGELFF; cdr3_nt: TGTGCCAGCAGCTTAGGCCTTTGGCGGGGGACGAACACCGGGGAGCTGTTTTTT
clone_size: .; v_call: TRBV5-6; d_call: TRBD1; j_call: TRBJ1-1; cdr3_aa: CASSLDRGRLWNTEAFF; cdr3_nt: TGTGCCAGCAGCTTGGATAGGGGGCGTCTTTGGAACACTGAAGCTTTCTTT
clone_size: .; v_call: TRBV10-2; d_call: .; j_call: TRBJ2-7; cdr3_aa: CASSEIVRGGEQYF; cdr3_nt: TGCGCCAGCAGTGAGATTGTCAGGGGCGGGGAGCAGTACTTC
clone_size: many; v_call: TRBV3-1/TRBV3-2; d_call: .; j_call: TRBJ1-2; cdr3_aa: CASSPEQWAAYTF; cdr3_nt: TGTGCCAGCAGCCCCGAACAGTGGGCCGCGTACACCTTC
clone_size: few; v_call: TRBV28; d_call: TRBD1; j_call: TRBJ1-1; cdr3_aa: CASSAGTVNTEAFF; cdr3_nt: TGTGCCAGCAGTGCCGGGACAGTGAACACTGAAGCTTTCTTT
clone_size: .; v_call: TRBV5-8; d_call: .; j_call: TRBJ1-6; cdr3_aa: CASSLVDSTNSPLHF; cdr3_nt: TGTGCCAGCAGCTTGGTGGACAGCACAAATTCACCCCTCCACTTT
clone_size: .; v_call: TRBV5-6; d_call: .; j_call: TRBJ2-3; cdr3_aa: CASSQPGLGTDTQYF; cdr3_nt: TGTGCCAGCAGCCAACCGGGTCTAGGCACAGATACGCAGTATTTT
clone_size: once; v_call: TRBV7-6; d_call: .; j_call: TRBJ2-5; cdr3_aa: CASSPRPGPVETQYF; cdr3_nt: TGTGCCAGCAGCCCGCGACCAGGGCCCGTGGAGACCCAGTACTTC
clone_size: .; v_call: TRBV6-2/TRBV6-3; d_call: TRBD1; j_call: TRBJ2-1; cdr3_aa: CASSYHSTGMNEQFF; cdr3_nt: TGTGCCAGCAGTTATCATTCGACAGGGATGAATGAGCAGTTCTTC
clone_size: .; v_call: TRBV9; d_call: .; j_call: TRBJ2-7; cdr3_aa: CASSLRDFPYEQYF; cdr3_nt: TGTGCCAGCAGCCTCCGGGACTTTCCCTACGAGCAGTACTTC
clone_size: .; v_call: TRBV5-1; d_call: .; j_call: TRBJ1-5; cdr3_aa: CASSPGQMGQPQHF; cdr3_nt: TGCGCCAGCAGCCCCGGACAAATGGGTCAGCCCCAGCATTTT